This T cell receptor beta chain is from a study of shared clonotypes between healthy human individuals. This clone showed up just a few times. The antigen is not known. In the authors' workflow: There were no quality scores in the junction-only immunoSEQ sequences, so filtering differed. Here immunoSEQ multiplex PCR was the method, and the copy in TCRdb shows in-frame clones only, minus some. Clone size and the V and J calls come from that table; the DNA yielded D and trimming. The data show 900,000 to 1,200,000 clones, approximately 78% seen once. Points from the study as a whole: It was only blood that was sampled, and tissue repertoires likely differ. With few donors, the genetic and exposure-history diversity represented was limited.

Looked up from germline, CDR1 is SEHNR and CDR2 is FQNEAQ (reference sequence). The CDR3 totals 15 residues. With 5 bases clipped from V and 1 base from J, the junction kept 7 bases outside the gene matches. The sequencing input was memory CD4+ T cells from PBMCs. Stated subset: CD45RA-negative fraction. The rearrangement uses TRBV7-9 and TRBJ1-1; 7 bases agree with TRBD1. The TCR sequence derives from a man younger than 35 in good health. Some clones in this sample may be carry-over from other donors' samples. The CDR3 DNA sequence: TGTGCCAGCAGCCACCCCACAGGGGAGAACACTGAAGCTTTCTTT. Its protein product is CASSHPTGENTEAFF.